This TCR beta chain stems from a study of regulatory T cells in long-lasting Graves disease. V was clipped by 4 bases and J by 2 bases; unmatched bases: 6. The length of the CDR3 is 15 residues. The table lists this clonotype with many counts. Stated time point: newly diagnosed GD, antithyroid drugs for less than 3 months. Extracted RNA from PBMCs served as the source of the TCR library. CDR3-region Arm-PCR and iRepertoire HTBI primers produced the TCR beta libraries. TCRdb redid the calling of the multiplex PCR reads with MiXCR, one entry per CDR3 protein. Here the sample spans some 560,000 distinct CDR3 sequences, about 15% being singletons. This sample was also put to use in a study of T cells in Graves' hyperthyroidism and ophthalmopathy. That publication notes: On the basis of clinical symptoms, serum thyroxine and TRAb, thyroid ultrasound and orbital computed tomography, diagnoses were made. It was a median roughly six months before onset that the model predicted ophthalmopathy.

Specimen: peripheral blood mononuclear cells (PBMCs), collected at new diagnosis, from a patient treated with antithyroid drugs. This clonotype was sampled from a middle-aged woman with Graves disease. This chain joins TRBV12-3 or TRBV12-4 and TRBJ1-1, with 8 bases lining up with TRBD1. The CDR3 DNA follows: TGTGCCAGCAGTTCTTGGGACAGGATAAACACTGAAGCTTTCTTT. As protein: CASSSWDRINTEAFF.